This T cell receptor (beta chain) emerged from a study of OX40 agonist ivuxolimab in advanced cancers. Whole-study context: Patients were treated with intravenous ivuxolimab, dosed at 0.01 to 10 mg/kg and infused every 2 weeks. Aged about 23 to 80 with a mean of roughly 65 years, they were around 85% male.

Assay: immunoSEQ multiplex PCR; the TCRdb copy retains only in-frame clones and omits some. The data show about 21,000 clones, with about 83% seen just once and roughly 20% held by the top ten. Germline V gene lookup returns CDR1 MDHEN and CDR2 SYDVKM. The germline V and J ends were trimmed by 5 bases and 4 bases, with 14 bases remaining between them. The CDR3 extends over 14 amino acids. This clonotype was sampled from an adult with an advanced solid tumor such as melanoma, head and neck, liver or kidney cancer. The chain employs TRBV28 and TRBJ1-1, with D maybe TRBD1 (5 bases). This specimen was CD4+ or CD8+ T cells sorted from blood, taken in a trial of the OX40 agonist ivuxolimab. The CDR3 DNA sequence: TGTGCCAGCAGTCCAGGGACCGGAGGCACTGAAGCTTTCTTT. Encoded protein: CASSPGTGGTEAFF.